This T cell receptor beta chain was sequenced for a study of tumor-infiltrating lymphocytes in primary liver carcinoma. Study-wide background: Samples had roughly 3.65 to 7.5 million productive TCRbeta reads, comparable between tissue types. Findings and limits, study-wide: Pairs of tumor regions overlapped more than tumor-adjacent and tumor-blood pairs did.

Constant-region priming of around 500 ng total RNA yielded TCR beta cDNA. Three nested multiplex PCR rounds, a slightly modified ARM-PCR, produced the libraries for TCR beta. PCR rounds one and two used TRBV1-TRBV30 forward primers with a C-beta reverse primer for 10 cycles each. TCRdb ran MiXCR on the multiplex PCR reads and lists one entry per CDR3 protein. The sample carries roughly 330,000 distinct CDR3 sequences, almost 65% recorded once. Concerning this clonotype itself: The antigen is undetermined. One end of the junction is discordant with germline, which a read error may explain.

The authors took blood RNA from unsorted whole blood and also extracted germline DNA. Chronic HBV infection was present in the patients, who were treatment-naive. The CDR3 totals 13 residues. Germline loops: CDR1 SGHAT, CDR2 FQNNGV. This sequence was found in a man aged 35 to 55 with primary liver carcinoma and hepatitis B virus infection. The sequenced sample was peripheral blood. The chain combines TRBV11-2 with TRBJ1-2; D unclear. The CDR3 DNA sequence: TGTGCCAGCGGCCTCCGACAAGACTACGGCTACACCTTC. Its translation: CASGLRQDYGYTF. Complete variable domain (other parts from reference TRBV11-2 and TRBJ1-2): EAGVAQSPRYKIIEKRQSVAFWCNPISGHATLYWYQQILGQGPKLLIQFQNNGVVDDSQLPKDRFSAERLKGVDSTLKIQPAKLEDSAVYLCASGLRQDYGYTFGSGTRLTVV.